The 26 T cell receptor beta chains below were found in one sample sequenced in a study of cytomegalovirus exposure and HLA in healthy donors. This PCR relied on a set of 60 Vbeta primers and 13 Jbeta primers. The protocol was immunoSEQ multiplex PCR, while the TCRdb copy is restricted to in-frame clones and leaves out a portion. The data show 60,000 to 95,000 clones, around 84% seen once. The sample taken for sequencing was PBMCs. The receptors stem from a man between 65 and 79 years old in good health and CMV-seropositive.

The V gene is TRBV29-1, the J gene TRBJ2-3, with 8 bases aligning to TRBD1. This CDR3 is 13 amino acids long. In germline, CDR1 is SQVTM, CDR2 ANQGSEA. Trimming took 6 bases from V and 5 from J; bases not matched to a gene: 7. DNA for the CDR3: TGCAGCGTCGGACAGGGAAAGGGAGATACGCAGTATTTT. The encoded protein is CSVGQGKGDTQYF.

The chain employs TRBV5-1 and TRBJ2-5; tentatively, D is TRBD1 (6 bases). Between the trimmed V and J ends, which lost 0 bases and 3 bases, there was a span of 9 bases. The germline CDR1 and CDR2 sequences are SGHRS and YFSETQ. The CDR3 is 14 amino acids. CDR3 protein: CASSLGTAKETQYF. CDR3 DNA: TGCGCCAGCAGCTTGGGGACAGCAAAAGAGACCCAGTACTTC.

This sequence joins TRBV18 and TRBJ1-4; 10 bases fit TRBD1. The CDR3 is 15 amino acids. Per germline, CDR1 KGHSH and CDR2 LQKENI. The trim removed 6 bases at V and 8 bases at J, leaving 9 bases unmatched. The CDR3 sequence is CASSPGQGGTEKLFF. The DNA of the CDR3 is TGTGCCAGCTCCCCTGGACAGGGGGGAACAGAAAAACTGTTTTTT. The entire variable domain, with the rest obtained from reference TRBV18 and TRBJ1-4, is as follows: NAGVMQNPRHLVRRRGQEARLRCSPMKGHSHVYWYRQLPEEGLKFMVYLQKENIIDESGMPKERFSAEFPKEGPSILRIQQVVRGDSAAYFCASSPGQGGTEKLFFGSGTQLSVL.

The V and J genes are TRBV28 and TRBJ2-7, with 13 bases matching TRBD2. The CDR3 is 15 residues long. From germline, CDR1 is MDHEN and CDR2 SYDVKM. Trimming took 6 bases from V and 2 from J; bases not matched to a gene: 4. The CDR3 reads CASSSGTSGAYEQYF. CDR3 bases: TGTGCCAGCAGCTCTGGGACTAGCGGGGCCTACGAGCAGTACTTC.

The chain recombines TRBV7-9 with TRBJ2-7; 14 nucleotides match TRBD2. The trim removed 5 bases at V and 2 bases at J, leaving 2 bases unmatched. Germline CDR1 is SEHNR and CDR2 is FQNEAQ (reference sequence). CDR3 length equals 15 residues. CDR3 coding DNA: TGTGCCAGCAGCCCGACTAGCGGGAGGGCCTACGAGCAGTACTTC. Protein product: CASSPTSGRAYEQYF.

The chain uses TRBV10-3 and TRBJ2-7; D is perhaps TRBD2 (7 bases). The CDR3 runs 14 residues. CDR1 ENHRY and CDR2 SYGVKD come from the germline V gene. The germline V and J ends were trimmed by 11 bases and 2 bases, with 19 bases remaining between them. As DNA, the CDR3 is TGTGCCTCCCAGGTAGGCGGGGGCACCTACGAGCAGTACTTC. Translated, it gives CASQVGGGTYEQYF.

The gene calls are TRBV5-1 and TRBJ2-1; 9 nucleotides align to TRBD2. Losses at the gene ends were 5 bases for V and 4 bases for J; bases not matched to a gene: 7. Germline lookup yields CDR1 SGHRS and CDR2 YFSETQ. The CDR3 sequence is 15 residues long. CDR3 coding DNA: TGCGCCAGCAGTGTTAGCGGGAGTAATTACAATGAGCAGTTCTTC. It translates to CASSVSGSNYNEQFF.

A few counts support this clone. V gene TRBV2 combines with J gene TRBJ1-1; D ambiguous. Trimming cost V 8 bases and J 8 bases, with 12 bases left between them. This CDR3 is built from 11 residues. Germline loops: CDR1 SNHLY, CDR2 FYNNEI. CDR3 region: CASLEAREAFF. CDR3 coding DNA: TGTGCCAGCCTTGAGGCGCGGGAAGCTTTCTTT.

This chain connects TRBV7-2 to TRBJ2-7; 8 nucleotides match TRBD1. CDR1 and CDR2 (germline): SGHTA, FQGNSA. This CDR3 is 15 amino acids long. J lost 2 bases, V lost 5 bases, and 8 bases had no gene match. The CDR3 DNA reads TGTGCCAGCAGCATCCATCAGGGGGCGGCCTACGAGCAGTACTTC. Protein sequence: CASSIHQGAAYEQYF.

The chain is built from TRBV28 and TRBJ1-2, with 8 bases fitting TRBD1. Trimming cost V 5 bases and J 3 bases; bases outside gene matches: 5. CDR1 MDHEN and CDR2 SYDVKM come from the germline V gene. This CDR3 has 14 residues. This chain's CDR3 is CASSIPGQDYGYTF. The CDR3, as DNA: TGTGCCAGCAGTATTCCGGGACAGGACTATGGCTACACCTTC.

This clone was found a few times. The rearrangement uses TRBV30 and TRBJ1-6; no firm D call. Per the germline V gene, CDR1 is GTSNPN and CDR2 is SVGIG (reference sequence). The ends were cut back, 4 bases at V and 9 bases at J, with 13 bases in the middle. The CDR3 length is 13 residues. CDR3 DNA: TGTGCCTGGATTGCAGGCCGTACTTCACCCCTCCACTTT. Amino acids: CAWIAGRTSPLHF.

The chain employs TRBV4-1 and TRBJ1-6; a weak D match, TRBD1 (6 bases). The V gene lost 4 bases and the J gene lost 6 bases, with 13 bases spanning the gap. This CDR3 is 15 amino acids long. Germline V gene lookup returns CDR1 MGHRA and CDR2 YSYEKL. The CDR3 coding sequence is TGCGCCAGCAGCCGCTCCAGGGGCAGTAATTCACCCCTCCACTTT. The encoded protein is CASSRSRGSNSPLHF.

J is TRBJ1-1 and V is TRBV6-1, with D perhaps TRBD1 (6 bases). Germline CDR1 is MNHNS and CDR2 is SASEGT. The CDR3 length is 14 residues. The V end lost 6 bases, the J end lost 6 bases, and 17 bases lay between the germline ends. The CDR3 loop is CASSNSDRLAEAFF. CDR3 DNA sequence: TGTGCCAGCAGCAATTCAGACAGGCTTGCTGAAGCTTTCTTT.

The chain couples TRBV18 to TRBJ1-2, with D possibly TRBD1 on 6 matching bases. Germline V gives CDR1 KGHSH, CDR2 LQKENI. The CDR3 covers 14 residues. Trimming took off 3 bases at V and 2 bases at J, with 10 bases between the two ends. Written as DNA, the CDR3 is TGTGCCAGCTCACCTAACAGGGAAAACTATGGCTACACCTTC. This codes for CASSPNRENYGYTF.

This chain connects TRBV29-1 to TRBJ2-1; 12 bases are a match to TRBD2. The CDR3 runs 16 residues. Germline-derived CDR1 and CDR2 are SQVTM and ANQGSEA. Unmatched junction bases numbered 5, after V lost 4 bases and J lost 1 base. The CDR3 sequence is CSVAFLAGGSYNEQFF. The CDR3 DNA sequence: TGCAGCGTTGCCTTTCTAGCGGGGGGGTCCTACAATGAGCAGTTCTTC.

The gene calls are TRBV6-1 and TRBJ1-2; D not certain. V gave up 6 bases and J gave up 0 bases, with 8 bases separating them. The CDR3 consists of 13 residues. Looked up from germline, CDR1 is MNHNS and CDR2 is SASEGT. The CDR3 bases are TGTGCCAGCAGGGCACCCACTAACTATGGCTACACCTTC. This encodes CASRAPTNYGYTF.

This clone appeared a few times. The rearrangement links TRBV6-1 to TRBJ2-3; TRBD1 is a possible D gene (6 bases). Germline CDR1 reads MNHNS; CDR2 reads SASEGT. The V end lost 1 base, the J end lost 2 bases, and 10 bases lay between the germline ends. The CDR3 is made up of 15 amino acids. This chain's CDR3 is CASSEGGQFTDTQYF. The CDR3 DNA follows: TGTGCCAGCAGTGAAGGTGGACAGTTCACAGATACGCAGTATTTT.

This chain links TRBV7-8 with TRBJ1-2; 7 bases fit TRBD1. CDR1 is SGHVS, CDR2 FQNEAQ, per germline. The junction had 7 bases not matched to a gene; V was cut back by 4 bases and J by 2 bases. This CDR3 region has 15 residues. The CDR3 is CASSSRTGTNYGYTF. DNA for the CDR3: TGTGCCAGCAGCTCCCGGACAGGTACCAACTATGGCTACACCTTC.

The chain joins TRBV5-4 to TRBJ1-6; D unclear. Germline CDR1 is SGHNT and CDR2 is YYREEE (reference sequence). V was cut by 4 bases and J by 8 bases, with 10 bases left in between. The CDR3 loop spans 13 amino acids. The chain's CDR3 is CASSPQPDSPLHF. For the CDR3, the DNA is TGTGCCAGCAGCCCACAGCCTGATTCACCCCTCCACTTT.

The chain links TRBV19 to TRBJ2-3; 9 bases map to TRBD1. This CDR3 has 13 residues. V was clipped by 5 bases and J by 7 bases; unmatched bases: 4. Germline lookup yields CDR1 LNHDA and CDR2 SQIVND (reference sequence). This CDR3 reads CASSGQGWNTQYF. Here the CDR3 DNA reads TGTGCCAGTAGTGGACAGGGGTGGAATACGCAGTATTTT.

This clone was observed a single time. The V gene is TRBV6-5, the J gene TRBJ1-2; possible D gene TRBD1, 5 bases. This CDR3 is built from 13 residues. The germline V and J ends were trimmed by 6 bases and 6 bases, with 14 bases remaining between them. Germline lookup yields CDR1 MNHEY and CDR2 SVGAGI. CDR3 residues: CASRDDGGDGYTF. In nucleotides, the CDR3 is TGTGCCAGCAGAGACGACGGGGGAGATGGCTACACCTTC.

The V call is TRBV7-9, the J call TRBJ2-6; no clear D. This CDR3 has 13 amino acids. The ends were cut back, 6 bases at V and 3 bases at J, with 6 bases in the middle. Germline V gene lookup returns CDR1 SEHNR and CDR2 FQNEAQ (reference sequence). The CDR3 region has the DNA TGTGCCAGCAGTTCAATTGGGGCCAACGTCCTGACTTTC. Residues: CASSSIGANVLTF. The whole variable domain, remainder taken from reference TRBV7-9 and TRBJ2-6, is DTGVSQNPRHKITKRGQNVTFRCDPISEHNRLYWYRQTLGQGPEFLTYFQNEAQLEKSRLLSDRFSAERPKGSFSTLEIQRTEQGDSAMYLCASSSIGANVLTFGAGSRLTVL.

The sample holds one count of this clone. As DNA, the CDR3 is TGTGCCAGCAGCTTGCTAGAGGCAGCCAATGAGCAGTTCTTC. Protein sequence: CASSLLEAANEQFF. The J gene is TRBJ2-1, the V gene TRBV5-4; D is unclear. Germline CDR1 reads SGHNT; CDR2 reads YYREEE (reference sequence). The CDR3 has 14 amino acids. V was trimmed by 1 base and J by 6 bases, leaving 11 bases between them.

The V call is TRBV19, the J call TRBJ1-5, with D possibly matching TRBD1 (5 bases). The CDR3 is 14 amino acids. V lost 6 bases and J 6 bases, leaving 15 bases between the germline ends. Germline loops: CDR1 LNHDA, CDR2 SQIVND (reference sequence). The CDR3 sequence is CASSPGEGFQPQHF. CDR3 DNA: TGTGCCAGTAGCCCCGGGGAGGGGTTTCAGCCCCAGCATTTT.

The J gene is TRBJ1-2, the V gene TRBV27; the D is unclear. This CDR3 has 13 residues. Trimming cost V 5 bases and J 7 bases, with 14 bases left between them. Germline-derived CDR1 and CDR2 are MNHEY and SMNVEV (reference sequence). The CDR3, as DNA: TGTGCCAGCAGTACCTCAGGAAATGGTGGCTACACCTTC. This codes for CASSTSGNGGYTF.

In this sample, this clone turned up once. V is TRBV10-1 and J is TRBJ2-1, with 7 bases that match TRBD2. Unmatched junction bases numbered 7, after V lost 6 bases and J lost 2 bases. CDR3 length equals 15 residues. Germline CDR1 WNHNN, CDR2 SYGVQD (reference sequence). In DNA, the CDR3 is TGCGCCAGCAGCGTGTCGCTAGCGGCCTACAATGAGCAGTTCTTC. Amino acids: CASSVSLAAYNEQFF.